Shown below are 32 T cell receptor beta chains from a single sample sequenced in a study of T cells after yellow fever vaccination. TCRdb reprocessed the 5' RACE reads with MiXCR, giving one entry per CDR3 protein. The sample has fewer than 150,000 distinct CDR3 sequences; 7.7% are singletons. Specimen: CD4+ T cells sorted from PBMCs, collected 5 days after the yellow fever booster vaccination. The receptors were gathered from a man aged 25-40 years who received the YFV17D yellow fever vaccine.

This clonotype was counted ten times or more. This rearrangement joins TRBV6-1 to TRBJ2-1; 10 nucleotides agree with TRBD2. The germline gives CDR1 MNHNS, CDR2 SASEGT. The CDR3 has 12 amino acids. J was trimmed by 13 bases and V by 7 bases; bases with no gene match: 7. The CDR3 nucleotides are TGTGCCAGCAACAACAGCGGGAGGGCCCAGTTCTTC. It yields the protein CASNNSGRAQFF.

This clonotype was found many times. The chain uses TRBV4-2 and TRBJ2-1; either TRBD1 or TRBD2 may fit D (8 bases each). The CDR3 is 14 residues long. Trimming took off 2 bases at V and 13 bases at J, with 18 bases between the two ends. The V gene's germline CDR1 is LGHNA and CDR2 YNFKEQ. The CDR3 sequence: CASSQKGSGTGQFF. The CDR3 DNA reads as TGTGCCAGCAGCCAAAAGGGTAGCGGGACAGGTCAGTTCTTC.

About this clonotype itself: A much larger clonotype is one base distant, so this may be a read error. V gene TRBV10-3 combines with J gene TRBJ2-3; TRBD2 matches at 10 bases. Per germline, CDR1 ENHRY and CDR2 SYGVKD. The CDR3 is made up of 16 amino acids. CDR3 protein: CAISEVAGGLTDTKYF. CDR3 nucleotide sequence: TGTGCCATCAGTGAGGTAGCGGGAGGCCTCACAGATACGAAGTATTTT.

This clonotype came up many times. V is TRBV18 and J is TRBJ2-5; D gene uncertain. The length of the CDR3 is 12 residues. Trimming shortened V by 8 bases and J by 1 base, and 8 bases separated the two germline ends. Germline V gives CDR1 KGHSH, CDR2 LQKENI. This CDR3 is CASRTVQETQYF. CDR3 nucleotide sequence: TGTGCCAGCCGGACGGTCCAAGAGACCCAGTACTTC.

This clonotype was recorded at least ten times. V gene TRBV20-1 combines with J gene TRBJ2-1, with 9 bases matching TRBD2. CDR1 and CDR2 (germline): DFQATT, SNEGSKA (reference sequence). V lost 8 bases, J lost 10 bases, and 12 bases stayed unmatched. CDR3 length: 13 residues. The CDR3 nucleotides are TGCAGTATTAGCGGGAGAAGTTTCGACGAGCAGTTCTTC. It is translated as CSISGRSFDEQFF.

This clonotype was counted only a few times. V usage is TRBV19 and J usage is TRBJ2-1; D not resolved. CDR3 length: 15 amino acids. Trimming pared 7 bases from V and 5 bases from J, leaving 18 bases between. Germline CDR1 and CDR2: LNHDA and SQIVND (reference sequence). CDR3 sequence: CASKKGSETHNEQFF. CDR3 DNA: TGTGCCAGTAAAAAAGGGTCCGAAACTCACAATGAGCAGTTCTTC.

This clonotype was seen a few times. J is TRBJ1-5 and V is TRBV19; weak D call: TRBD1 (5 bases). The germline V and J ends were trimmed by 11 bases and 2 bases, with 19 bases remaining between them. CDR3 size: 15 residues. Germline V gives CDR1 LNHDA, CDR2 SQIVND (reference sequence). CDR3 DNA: TGTGCCTCCCGACAGAGGGGCGCTGGCAATCAGCCCCAGCATTTT. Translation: CASRQRGAGNQPQHF.

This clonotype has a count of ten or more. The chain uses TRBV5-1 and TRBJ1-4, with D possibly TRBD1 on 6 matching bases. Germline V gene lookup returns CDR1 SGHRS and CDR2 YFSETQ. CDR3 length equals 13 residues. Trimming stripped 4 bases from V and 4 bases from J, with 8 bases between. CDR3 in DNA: TGCGCCAGCAGCCGACAGGTTAATGAAAAACTGTTTTTT. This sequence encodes CASSRQVNEKLFF.

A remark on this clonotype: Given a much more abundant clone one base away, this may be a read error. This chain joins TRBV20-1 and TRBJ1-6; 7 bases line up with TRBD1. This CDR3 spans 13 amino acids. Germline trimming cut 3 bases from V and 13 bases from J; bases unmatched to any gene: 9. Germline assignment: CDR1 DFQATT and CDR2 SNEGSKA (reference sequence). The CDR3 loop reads CSASDRVKGPLHF. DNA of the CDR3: TGCAGTGCTAGCGACAGGGTGAAGGGTCCCCTCCACTTT.

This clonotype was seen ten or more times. The CDR3 bases are TGCAGTGCTAGAGATGGGAGCAGGGGCAATCAGCCCCAGCATTTT. Amino acid sequence: CSARDGSRGNQPQHF. The rearrangement links TRBV20-1 to TRBJ1-5; tentative D call: TRBD1 (5 bases). V lost 0 bases, J lost 2 bases, and 11 bases lay in between. The germline gives CDR1 DFQATT, CDR2 SNEGSKA (reference sequence). This CDR3 is 15 amino acids long.

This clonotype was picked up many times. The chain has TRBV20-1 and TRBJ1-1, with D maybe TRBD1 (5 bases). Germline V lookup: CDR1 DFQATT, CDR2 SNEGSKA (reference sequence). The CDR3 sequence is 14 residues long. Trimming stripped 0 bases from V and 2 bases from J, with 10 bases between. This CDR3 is CSARETAGNTEAFF. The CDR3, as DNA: TGCAGTGCTAGAGAGACAGCAGGTAACACTGAAGCTTTCTTT.

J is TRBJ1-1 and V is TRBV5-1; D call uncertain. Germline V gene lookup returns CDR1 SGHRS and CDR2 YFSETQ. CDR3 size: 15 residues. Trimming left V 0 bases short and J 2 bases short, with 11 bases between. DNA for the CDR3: TGCGCCAGCAGCTTGGAATCTCGGGCTAACACTGAAGCTTTCTTT. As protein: CASSLESRANTEAFF.

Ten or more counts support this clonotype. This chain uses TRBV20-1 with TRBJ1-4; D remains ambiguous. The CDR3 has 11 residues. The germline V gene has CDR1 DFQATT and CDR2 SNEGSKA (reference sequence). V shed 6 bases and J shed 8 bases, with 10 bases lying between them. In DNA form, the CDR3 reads TGCAGTGCCCGCGAGATGGAAAAACTGTTTTTT. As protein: CSAREMEKLFF.

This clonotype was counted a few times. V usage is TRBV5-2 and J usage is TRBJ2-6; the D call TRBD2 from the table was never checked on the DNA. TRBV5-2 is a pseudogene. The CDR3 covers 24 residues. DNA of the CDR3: TGTGCCAGCAACCTCCTCGGAGGTCGTTTTTCTCCGCGGGAGGGCCTCTCTGGGGCCAACGTCCTGACTTTC. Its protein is CASNLLGGRFSPREGLSGANVLTF.

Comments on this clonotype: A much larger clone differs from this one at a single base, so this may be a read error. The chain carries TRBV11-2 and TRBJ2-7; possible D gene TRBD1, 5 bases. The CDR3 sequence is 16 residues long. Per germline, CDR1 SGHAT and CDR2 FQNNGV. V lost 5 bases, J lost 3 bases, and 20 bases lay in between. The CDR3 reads CASSHGSRDPRYEQYF. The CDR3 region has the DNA TGTGCCAGCAGCCACGGGTCCAGGGATCCGCGCTACGAGCAGTACTTC.

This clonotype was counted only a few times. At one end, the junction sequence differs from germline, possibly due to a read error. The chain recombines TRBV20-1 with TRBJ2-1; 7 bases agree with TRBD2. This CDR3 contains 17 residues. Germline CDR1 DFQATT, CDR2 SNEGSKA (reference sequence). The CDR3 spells CCAVPGLRLGSYNEQFF. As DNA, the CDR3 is TGCTGTGCTGTACCGGGACTAAGACTTGGCTCCTACAATGAGCAGTTCTTC.

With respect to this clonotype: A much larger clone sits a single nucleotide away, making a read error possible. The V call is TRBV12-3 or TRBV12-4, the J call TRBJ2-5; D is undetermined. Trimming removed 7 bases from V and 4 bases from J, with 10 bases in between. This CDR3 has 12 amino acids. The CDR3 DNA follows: TGTGCCAGCAATTTTTGGGGAGAGACCCAGTACTTC. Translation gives CASNFWGETQYF.

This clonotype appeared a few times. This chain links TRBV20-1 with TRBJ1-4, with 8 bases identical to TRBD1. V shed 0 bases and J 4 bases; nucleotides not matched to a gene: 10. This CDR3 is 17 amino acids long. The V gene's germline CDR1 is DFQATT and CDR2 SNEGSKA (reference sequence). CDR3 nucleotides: TGCAGTGCTAGAGAGTCCAAGGGACAGGTCCATAATGAAAAACTGTTTTTT. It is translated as CSARESKGQVHNEKLFF.

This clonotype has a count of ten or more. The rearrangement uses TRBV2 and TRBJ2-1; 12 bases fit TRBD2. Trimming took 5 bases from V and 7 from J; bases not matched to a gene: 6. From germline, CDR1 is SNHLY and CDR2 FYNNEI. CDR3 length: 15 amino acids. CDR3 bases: TGTGCCAGCAGTCTCGAACTAGCGGGGGGTAATGAGCAGTTCTTC. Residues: CASSLELAGGNEQFF.

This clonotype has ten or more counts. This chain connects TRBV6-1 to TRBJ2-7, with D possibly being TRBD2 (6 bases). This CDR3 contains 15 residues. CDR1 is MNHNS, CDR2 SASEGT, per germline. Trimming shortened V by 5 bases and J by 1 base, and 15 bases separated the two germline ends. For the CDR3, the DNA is TGTGCCAGCAGTCCCGGAGGTAGCGGATCCTACGAGCAGTACTTC. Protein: CASSPGGSGSYEQYF.

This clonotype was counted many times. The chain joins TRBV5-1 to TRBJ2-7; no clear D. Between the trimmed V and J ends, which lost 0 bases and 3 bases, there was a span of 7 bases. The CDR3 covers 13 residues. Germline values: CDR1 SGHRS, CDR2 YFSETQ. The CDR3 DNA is TGCGCCAGCAGCTTGGGGGTCGACTACGAGCAGTACTTC. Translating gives CASSLGVDYEQYF.

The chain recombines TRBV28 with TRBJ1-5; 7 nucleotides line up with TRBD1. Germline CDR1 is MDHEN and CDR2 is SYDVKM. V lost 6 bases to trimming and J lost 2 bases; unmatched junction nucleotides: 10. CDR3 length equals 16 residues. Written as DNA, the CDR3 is TGTGCCAGCAGAACAGGGGCCTTAGCCGGCAATCAGCCCCAGCATTTT. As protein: CASRTGALAGNQPQHF.

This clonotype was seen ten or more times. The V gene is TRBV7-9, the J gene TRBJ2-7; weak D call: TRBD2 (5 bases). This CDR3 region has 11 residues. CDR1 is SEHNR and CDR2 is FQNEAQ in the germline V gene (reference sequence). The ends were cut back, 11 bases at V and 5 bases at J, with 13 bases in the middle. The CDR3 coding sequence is TGTGCCCTCGGGGTGCGGGACGAGCAGTACTTC. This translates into CALGVRDEQYF.

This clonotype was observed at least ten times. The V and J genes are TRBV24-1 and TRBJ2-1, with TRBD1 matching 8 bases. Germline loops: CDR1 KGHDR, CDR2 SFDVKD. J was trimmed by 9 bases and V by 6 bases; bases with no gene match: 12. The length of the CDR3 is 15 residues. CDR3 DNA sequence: TGTGCCACCAGTCAAACCACGGCAGGGGGCTTTGAGCAGTTCTTC. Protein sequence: CATSQTTAGGFEQFF.

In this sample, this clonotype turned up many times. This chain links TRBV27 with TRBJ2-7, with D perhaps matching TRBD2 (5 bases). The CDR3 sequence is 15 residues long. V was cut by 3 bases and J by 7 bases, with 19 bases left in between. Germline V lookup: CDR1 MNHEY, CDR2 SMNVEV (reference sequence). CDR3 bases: TGTGCCAGCAGTTTGGTGGTCGCCTCACCGGGGGAGCAGTACTTC. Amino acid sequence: CASSLVVASPGEQYF.

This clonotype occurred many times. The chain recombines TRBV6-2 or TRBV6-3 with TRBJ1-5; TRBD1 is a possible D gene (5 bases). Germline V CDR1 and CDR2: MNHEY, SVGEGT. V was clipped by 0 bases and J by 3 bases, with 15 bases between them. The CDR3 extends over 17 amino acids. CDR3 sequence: CASSYSIDQGTNQPQHF. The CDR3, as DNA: TGTGCCAGCAGTTACTCGATCGACCAGGGTACCAATCAGCCCCAGCATTTT.

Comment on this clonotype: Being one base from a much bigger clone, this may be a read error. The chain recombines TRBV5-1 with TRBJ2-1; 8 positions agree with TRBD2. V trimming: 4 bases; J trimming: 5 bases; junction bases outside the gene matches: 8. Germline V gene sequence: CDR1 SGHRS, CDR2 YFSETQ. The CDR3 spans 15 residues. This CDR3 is CASSLGPAGDNEQFF. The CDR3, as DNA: TGCGCCAGCAGCCTAGGACCAGCGGGGGACAATGAGCAGTTCTTC.

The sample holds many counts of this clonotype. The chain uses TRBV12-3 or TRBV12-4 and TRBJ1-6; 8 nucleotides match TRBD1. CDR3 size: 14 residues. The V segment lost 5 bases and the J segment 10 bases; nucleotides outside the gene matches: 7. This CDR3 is CASSPGQGGSPLHF. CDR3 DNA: TGTGCCAGCAGTCCCGGACAGGGAGGCTCACCCCTCCACTTT.

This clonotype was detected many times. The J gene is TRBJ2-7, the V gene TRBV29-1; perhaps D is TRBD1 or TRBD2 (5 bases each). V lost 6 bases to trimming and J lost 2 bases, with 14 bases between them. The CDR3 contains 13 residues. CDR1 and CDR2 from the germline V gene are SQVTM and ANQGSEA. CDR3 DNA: TGCAGCGTAGAGGGTTTGGGGGCCTACGAGCAGTACTTC. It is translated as CSVEGLGAYEQYF.

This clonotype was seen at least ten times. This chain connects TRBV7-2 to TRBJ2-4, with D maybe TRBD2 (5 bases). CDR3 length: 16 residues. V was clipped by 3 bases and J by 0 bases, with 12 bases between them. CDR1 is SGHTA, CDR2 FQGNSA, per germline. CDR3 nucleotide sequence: TGTGCCAGCAGCTTCCTTCAAGCGGTAGCCAAAAACATTCAGTACTTC. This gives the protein CASSFLQAVAKNIQYF.

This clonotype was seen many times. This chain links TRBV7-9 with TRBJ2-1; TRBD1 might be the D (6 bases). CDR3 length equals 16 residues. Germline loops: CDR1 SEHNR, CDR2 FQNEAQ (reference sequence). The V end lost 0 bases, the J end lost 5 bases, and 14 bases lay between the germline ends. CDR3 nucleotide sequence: TGTGCCAGCAGCTTAGCTGGGCAGGGGTTACACAATGAGCAGTTCTTC. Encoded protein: CASSLAGQGLHNEQFF.

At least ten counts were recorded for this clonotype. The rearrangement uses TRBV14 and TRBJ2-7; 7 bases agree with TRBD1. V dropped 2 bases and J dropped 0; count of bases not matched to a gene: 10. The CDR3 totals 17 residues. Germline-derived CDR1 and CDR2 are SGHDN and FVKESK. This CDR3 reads CASSQRPGQKDSYEQYF. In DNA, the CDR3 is TGTGCCAGCAGCCAAAGACCGGGACAGAAGGACTCCTACGAGCAGTACTTC. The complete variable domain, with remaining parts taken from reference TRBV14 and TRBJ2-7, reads EAGVTQFPSHSVIEKGQTVTLRCDPISGHDNLYWYRRVMGKEIKFLLHFVKESKQDESGMPNNRFLAERTGGTYSTLKVQPAELEDSGVYFCASSQRPGQKDSYEQYFGPGTRLTVT.